These 8 T cell receptor beta chains share one sample of origin, sequenced in a study of blood T cell repertoires in COVID-19 (dated by TCRdb to the early 2020s). Library creation used the immunoSEQ multiplex PCR assay. TCRdb mirrors the immuneACCESS table, restricted to in-frame sequences. Some clones are absent from its copies; in checked studies, under half trace to an unresolved V gene, and the reason for the others is unknown. Within this sample are around 170,000 clones, with 88% of them counted one time only. The ten top clones hold roughly 25% of the sample. Sequenced material: peripheral blood. Every receptor here comes from a man aged 55 to 70 with acute or convalescent COVID-19.

The chain combines TRBV18 with TRBJ2-7; TRBD2 matches 7 bases. This CDR3 is 14 amino acids long. V gave up 6 bases and J gave up 6 bases; unmatched junction bases: 11. CDR1 and CDR2 from the germline V gene are KGHSH and LQKENI. CDR3 protein: CASSVWGGGGEQYF. The CDR3 coding sequence is TGTGCCAGCTCCGTCTGGGGGGGAGGCGGCGAGCAGTACTTC.

The J gene is TRBJ1-1, the V gene TRBV19; D possibly corresponds to TRBD1 (6 bases). From germline, CDR1 is LNHDA and CDR2 SQIVND (reference sequence). CDR3 length: 14 residues. V lost 5 bases to trimming and J lost 1 base, with 11 bases between them. CDR3 nucleotides: TGTGCCAGTAGTTTCAGGGGTAGGAACACTGAAGCTTTCTTT. This translates into CASSFRGRNTEAFF.

This clone has just one count. In the same sample, other DNA sequences code for this CDR3. The V call is TRBV2, the J call TRBJ2-5; TRBD2 is a possible D gene (7 bases). This CDR3 comprises 15 residues. Germline V gives CDR1 SNHLY, CDR2 FYNNEI. The V end lost 0 bases, the J end lost 2 bases, and 10 bases lay between the germline ends. The CDR3 DNA follows: TGTGCCAGCAGTGAAGCGGGAGGGGGTCAAGAGACCCAGTACTTC. Translated: CASSEAGGGQETQYF.

The chain uses TRBV7-3 and TRBJ2-7, with 10 bases matching TRBD1. Germline CDR1 SGHTA, CDR2 FQGTGA. The CDR3 consists of 15 residues. With 4 bases clipped from V and 1 base from J, the junction kept 4 bases outside the gene matches. In DNA, the CDR3 is TGTGCCAGCAGCTCGACAGGGGGCCGGTCCTACGAGCAGTACTTC. Residues: CASSSTGGRSYEQYF.

The rearrangement links TRBV18 to TRBJ2-1; the match to TRBD2 covers 9 bases. CDR3 size: 14 residues. Unmatched junction bases numbered 3, after V lost 0 bases and J lost 9 bases. Germline V gives CDR1 KGHSH, CDR2 LQKENI. The CDR3, as DNA: TGTGCCAGCTCACCACCGGGACTAGCTCCTGAGCAGTTCTTC. It encodes CASSPPGLAPEQFF.

The chain recombines TRBV7-9 with TRBJ2-7; no firm D call. The CDR3 spans 11 residues. V was pared by 4 bases and J by 2 bases, with 3 bases between. Germline values: CDR1 SEHNR, CDR2 FQNEAQ (reference sequence). CDR3 residues: CASSSTYEQYV. The CDR3 DNA reads as TGTGCCAGCAGCTCCACCTACGAGCAGTACGTC.

The chain couples TRBV7-2 to TRBJ1-1, with TRBD1 identical over 8 bases. Trimming removed 2 bases from V and 14 bases from J; junction bases left unmatched: 4. The germline CDR1 and CDR2 sequences are SGHTA and FQGNSA. The CDR3 totals 11 residues. The CDR3 nucleotides read TGTGCCAGCAGCTTAAGACAGGGGCTCTTCTTT. This gives the protein CASSLRQGLFF.

This clone was recorded once. The V gene is TRBV10-3, the J gene TRBJ2-3, with TRBD2 identical over 7 bases. The CDR3 loop spans 14 amino acids. V lost 10 bases, J lost 1 base, and 8 bases stayed unmatched. Looked up from germline, CDR1 is ENHRY and CDR2 is SYGVKD. The CDR3 region is CATGRESGTDTQYF. For the CDR3, the DNA is TGTGCCACCGGGCGGGAGAGCGGCACAGATACGCAGTATTTT.